This TCR beta chain was captured in a study of blood T cell repertoires in COVID-19. Study as a whole: Samples representing acute and convalescent COVID-19 were sourced from the United States, Italy and Spain. PBMCs, B-cell-depleted T cells, or T cells were the source of the cDNA or gDNA that made up the material.

In the authors' methods: How many nucleated cells were present was estimated from reference gene primer amplification. Clones were sequenced by immunoSEQ multiplex PCR, and TCRdb holds only the in-frame ones, with some missing. V, J and clone size are taken as reported in that table, and D and trimming were inferred from the DNA itself. The table includes a few hundred thousand clones, more than 70% detected once. This CDR3 has 17 residues. The junction had 12 bases not matched to a gene; V was cut back by 4 bases and J by 7 bases. Germline loops: CDR1 LGHNA, CDR2 YSLEER. The chain links TRBV4-3 to TRBJ2-2; 10 bases are shared with TRBD1. The receptor's source is a young woman with acute or convalescent COVID-19. Sequenced material: peripheral blood. CDR3 protein: CASSPTPTGGEIGELFF. In nucleotides, the CDR3 is TGCGCCAGCAGCCCGACCCCGACAGGGGGCGAAATCGGGGAGCTGTTTTTT.